Sequencing of this TCR beta chain was carried out in a study of patients and donors after allogeneic stem cell transplantation. This clonotype was detected many times. TCRdb reprocessed the RT-PCR reads with MiXCR, giving one entry per CDR3 protein. The sample shows roughly 250,000 distinct CDR3 sequences, 14% of them seen only once. The CDR3 contains 15 residues. V shed 6 bases and J shed 7 bases, with 16 bases lying between them. The chain employs TRBV12-3 or TRBV12-4 and TRBJ1-6, with D possibly matching TRBD1 (5 bases). This TCR came from a human donor who was either an allogeneic HSCT recipient or a stem cell or donor lymphocyte infusion donor (not recorded which). It is not recorded whose cells these are; they may come from a transplant donor. Source material: blood, either unsorted or a sorted T cell fraction (not recorded which). The CDR3 loop reads CASSLTGKGNSPLHF. The CDR3 DNA reads as TGTGCCAGCAGCCTGACGGGGAAGGGGAATTCACCCCTCCACTTT.